Listed below are T cell receptor beta chains from one sample, sequenced in a study of shared T cell receptors in the human thymus. The method was immunoSEQ multiplex PCR; TCRdb's version includes in-frame clones alone and lacks a portion of them. The data show roughly 550,000 clones, more than 75% seen once. A further study also used this sample, focusing on human thymus T cells.

The sequenced sample was thymocytes. Source of these receptors: a boy in the first two years of life with a congenital heart defect. Each CDR3 is given with its conserved first and last residue. A D gene is named only where the DNA matches it firmly. Clone size is given for some rows only: seen once, a few or many times, or a class if the clone is expanded.

V: TRBV4-3; size: few; J: TRBJ1-2; D: TRBD1; DNA: TGCGCCAGCAGCCATAATTGGGACAGGGGTGTATTGGGTGGCTACACCTTC; CDR3: CASSHNWDRGVLGGYTF
V: TRBV12-5; size: .; J: TRBJ2-5; D: TRBD2; DNA: TGTGCTAGTGGTTTGCCCCCGGGGAGCGGGAGCGTTGAGACCCAGTACTTC; CDR3: CASGLPPGSGSVETQYF
V: TRBV6-5; size: .; J: TRBJ1-3; D: .; DNA: TGTGCCAGCAGTACCAGGAACTCTGGAAACACCATATATTTT; CDR3: CASSTRNSGNTIYF
V: TRBV28; size: once; J: TRBJ1-2; D: .; DNA: TGTGCCAGCAGTTTCACTCCCCCTAGGCGTATCGGCTATGGCTACACCTTC; CDR3: CASSFTPPRRIGYGYTF
V: TRBV11-2; size: .; J: TRBJ2-7; D: TRBD2; DNA: TGTGCCAGCAGCCTAGGGCGAGGGACTAGCGACTCCTACGAGCAGTACTTC; CDR3: CASSLGRGTSDSYEQYF
V: TRBV27; size: .; J: TRBJ1-2; D: .; DNA: TGTGCCAGCAGGCTTGGGAGCAACTATGGCTACACCTTC; CDR3: CASRLGSNYGYTF
V: TRBV28; size: .; J: TRBJ2-7; D: .; DNA: TGTGCCAGCAGTTGCGGTGTCTGGACCTACGAGCAGTACTTC; CDR3: CASSCGVWTYEQYF
V: TRBV27; size: .; J: TRBJ1-2; D: TRBD1; DNA: TGTGCCAGCAGTTATTACCGGGACAGAGATAACTATGGCTACACCTTC; CDR3: CASSYYRDRDNYGYTF
V: TRBV4-3; size: few; J: TRBJ2-3; D: .; DNA: TGCGCCAGCAGCCAAGAAGTTTCCCCGGGCACAGATACGCAGTATTTT; CDR3: CASSQEVSPGTDTQYF
V: TRBV14; size: few; J: TRBJ2-5; D: TRBD2; DNA: TGTGCCAGCAGCCAAGATCGTGGGACTAGCGGAGATCTGCAAGAGACCCAGTACTTC; CDR3: CASSQDRGTSGDLQETQYF
V: TRBV9; size: few; J: TRBJ2-1; D: TRBD1; DNA: TGTGCCAGCGACAGGGGCAATGAGCAGTTCTTC; CDR3: CASDRGNEQFF